The present T cell receptor beta chain was sequenced within a study of T-cell reconstitution after alpha-beta-depleted transplantation in children. Unique molecular identifiers were used in preparing the TCRbeta library. TCRdb reprocessed the PCR reads via MiXCR and lists one record per CDR3 protein. Among about 420,000 distinct CDR3 sequences listed, roughly a tenth were seen once. This CDR3 has 16 residues. Per germline, CDR1 SGHVS and CDR2 FNYEAQ. Losses at the gene ends were 4 bases for V and 9 bases for J; bases not matched to a gene: 7. Material: PBMCs from the stem cell graft donor, obtained from the stem cell graft. The chain carries TRBV7-6 and TRBJ2-1, with 15 positions matching TRBD2. The source of this sequence is a human donor who donated a stem cell graft to a child with acute myeloid leukemia. Written as DNA, the CDR3 is TGTGCCAGCAGCTCCCGGACTAGCGGGAGGGTGGGTGAGCAGTTCTTC. Protein product: CASSSRTSGRVGEQFF.